Listed below are T cell receptor beta chains from one sample, sequenced in a study of blood T cells in healthy people across ages. TCRdb re-called the 5' RACE reads through MiXCR, storing one row per CDR3 protein. The sample contains approximately 580,000 distinct CDR3 sequences, around 24% of which appear only once. These data also formed part of another study, on T cells of mothers and their children.

The sequenced material came from blood. Receptor source: a boy between 10 and 17 years old in good health. The CDR3 runs from the conserved cysteine through the conserved F or W. D genes are given only for firm matches. Only some rows state a clone size, as once, few, many or a class for expanded clones.

D gene	CDR3 length	V gene	clone size	J gene	CDR3 DNA	CDR3 protein
TRBD1	20	TRBV7-3	.	TRBJ1-1	TGTGCCAGCAGCCCTTCTCCGACGGGAGGGGACAGGCGTATGAACACTGAAGCTTTCTTT	CASSPSPTGGDRRMNTEAFF
.	13	TRBV19	.	TRBJ1-1	TGTGCGTCGGAGGGGGAGGGACTAACTGAAGCTTTCTTT	CASEGEGLTEAFF
.	12	TRBV20-1	.	TRBJ2-4	TGCAGTGCTAGCGGGCCCGGGAACATTCAGTACTTC	CSASGPGNIQYF
.	16	TRBV3-1	.	TRBJ1-2	TGTGCCAGCAGCCAGAGAGTAGGGATTAGCGGGAGTGGCTACACCTTC	CASSQRVGISGSGYTF
.	14	TRBV4-3	.	TRBJ1-1	TGCGCCAGCAGCCAAGTACGCGGGAACACTGAAGCTTTCTTT	CASSQVRGNTEAFF
.	14	TRBV7-6	.	TRBJ2-3	TGTGCCAGCAGCCCTGACCGATTATCTGATACGCAGTATTTT	CASSPDRLSDTQYF
.	14	TRBV4-1	few	TRBJ2-5	TGCGCCAGCAGCCAAGAGGGGACAAGGGAGACCCAGTACTTC	CASSQEGTRETQYF
TRBD2	16	TRBV9	.	TRBJ2-2	TGTGCCAGCAGCGCCCGGACTAGCGGGAGGACCGGGGAGCTGTTTTTT	CASSARTSGRTGELFF
.	15	TRBV3-1	.	TRBJ2-3	TGTGCCAGCAGCCAAGTCGCGGGGGCTGCAGATACGCAGTATTTT	CASSQVAGAADTQYF
.	13	TRBV20-1	many	TRBJ1-1	TGCAGCCCAAGGGGGGTTGGAATAACTGAAGCTTTCTTT	CSPRGVGITEAFF
TRBD2	16	TRBV7-9	once	TRBJ2-3	TGTGCCAGCAGCCAGACTAGCGGGGGGGCCCCAGATACGCAGTATTTT	CASSQTSGGAPDTQYF
TRBD2	15	TRBV9	.	TRBJ2-7	TGTGCCAGCAGCTCGAGCGGGAGGGGACCCTACGAGCAGTACTTC	CASSSSGRGPYEQYF
TRBD1	15	TRBV7-6	.	TRBJ1-2	TGTGCCAGCAGCGCCCGACAGGGAACGCGTGACGGCTACACCTTC	CASSARQGTRDGYTF
TRBD2	14	TRBV7-9	.	TRBJ2-1	TGTGCCAGCGCATGGGGGGGAGGTTACAATGAGCAGTTCTTC	CASAWGGGYNEQFF
TRBD2	15	TRBV7-3	.	TRBJ2-1	TGTGCCAGCAGCTTACCCCTAGCGGGGGATAATGAGCAGTTCTTC	CASSLPLAGDNEQFF
.	16	TRBV4-3	.	TRBJ2-1	TGCGCCAGCAGCCAGAAGGTTAGGGGATTGAGGAATGAGCACTTCTTC	CASSQKVRGLRNEHFF
.	17	TRBV7-9	.	TRBJ2-5	TGTGCCAGCAGCTTAGCAGCAGGTCACAGGGAACCAGCGACCCAGTACTTC	CASSLAAGHREPATQYF
.	12	TRBV6-6	.	TRBJ1-3	TGTGCCAGTCGGCAGTCTGGAAACACCATATATTTT	CASRQSGNTIYF
.	13	TRBV6-6	.	TRBJ2-7	TGTGCCAGCAGTTCATCAGGAGCGTTCGAGCAGTACTTC	CASSSSGAFEQYF
.	12	TRBV29-1	.	TRBJ1-1	TGCAGCTCCGAGGGACATCAGGCTGAAGCTTTCTTT	CSSEGHQAEAFF
.	16	TRBV9	few	TRBJ1-3	TGTGCCAGCAGCGCGGGGTCAGGCCCCTCTGGAAACACCATATATTTT	CASSAGSGPSGNTIYF
TRBD2	14	TRBV20-1	.	TRBJ2-1	TGCAGTGCCCGTAGCGGGAGAGGTGGGAATGAGCAGTTCTTC	CSARSGRGGNEQFF
.	13	TRBV7-9	.	TRBJ2-3	TGTGCCAGCAGCTTAGCCATTACAGATACGCAGTATTTT	CASSLAITDTQYF
.	14	TRBV5-6	.	TRBJ2-1	TGTGCCAGCAGCAGGGGTGGGCCCAACAATGAGCAGTTCTTC	CASSRGGPNNEQFF
TRBD2	15	TRBV7-8	many	TRBJ2-1	TGTGCCAGCAGCTTAGGGACTAGCCCCTACAATGAGCAGTTCTTC	CASSLGTSPYNEQFF
TRBD1	14	TRBV28	.	TRBJ1-2	TGTGCCAGCAGTTTTATAGGGGGCTACTATGGCTACACCTTC	CASSFIGGYYGYTF
.	15	TRBV25-1	few	TRBJ2-3	TGTGCCAGCAGTGAATTCTCGGGGAAGCCAGATACGCAGTATTTT	CASSEFSGKPDTQYF
.	13	TRBV20-1	.	TRBJ2-5	TGCAGTTCACCTTTGGGGAGTGCGGAGACCCAGTACTTC	CSSPLGSAETQYF